A selection of T cell receptor beta chains follows, all from one sample in a study of chemoradiotherapy in HPV16-positive cancers. This table comes from immunoSEQ multiplex PCR, and its TCRdb copy is limited to in-frame clones, with some not included. The repertoire includes 65,000 to 80,000 clones, about 88% of them detected once, and 4% to 5% sits in the top ten. Sequencing used blood, obtained from a patient who underwent chemoradiotherapy. The source of these receptors is a human donor with HPV-associated anogenital cancer. CDR3s include the opening cysteine and the closing phenylalanine or tryptophan. The D gene is left open where the match is weak. The size entry is marked missing in some rows and otherwise reads once, few, many or a size class.

clone_size j_call v_call d_call cdr3_nt cdr3_aa
few TRBJ1-5 TRBV6-6 . TGTGCCAGCAGTTATACGACAGATAGCAATCAGCCCCAGCATTTT CASSYTTDSNQPQHF
once TRBJ1-2 TRBV9 . TGTGCCAGCAGCGTATTGGACAATGTTAACTATGGCTACACCTTC CASSVLDNVNYGYTF
. TRBJ2-2 TRBV6-5 . TGTGCCAGCAGTTACTCCTATCTAGCGACCGGGGAGCTGTTTTTT CASSYSYLATGELFF
once TRBJ2-1 TRBV11-3 . TGTGCCAGCAGCTTAGAGGGGCAGGGTTACAATGAGCAGTTCTTC CASSLEGQGYNEQFF
. TRBJ2-7 TRBV30 . TGTGCCTGCCACCCTATCTCGGGGGCACTTTGGTACGAGCAGTACTTC CACHPISGALWYEQYF
. TRBJ1-2 TRBV29-1 TRBD1 TGCAGCGTTTACAGTGGACAGGGATACGGCTACACCTTC CSVYSGQGYGYTF
. TRBJ2-1 TRBV2 . TGTGCCAGCAGTGAAATCTATGAGCAGTTCTTC CASSEIYEQFF
. TRBJ2-5 TRBV21-1 . TGTGCCAGCTCCGAGGGCGGGGAGACCCAGTACTTC CASSEGGETQYF
. TRBJ2-7 TRBV28 . TGTGCCAGCAGTTTCGGGTCCTACGAGCAGTACTTC CASSFGSYEQYF
. TRBJ2-2 TRBV5-4 . TGTGCCAGCAGGATAGACACCGGGGAGCTGTTTTTT CASRIDTGELFF
. TRBJ1-1 TRBV28 . TGTGCCAGCAGTCCAGCTCGGGGCTTCGCTTTCTTT CASSPARGFAFF
. TRBJ2-4 TRBV2 . TGTGCCAGTCAACGGACACTAGCCAAAAACATTCAGTACTTC CASQRTLAKNIQYF
. TRBJ1-5 TRBV7-8 TRBD1 TGTGCCAGCAGTCAACCGGGACAGGGGAGTCAGCCCCAGCATTTT CASSQPGQGSQPQHF
. TRBJ1-1 TRBV5-1 . TGCGCCAGCAGCTTGGTTTACAGGGTAAGGGTTGAGAACACTGAAGCTTTCTTT CASSLVYRVRVENTEAFF
. TRBJ2-3 TRBV6-1 . TGTGCCAGCAGTGAAGTGGGCGGGATCCTCCTGCGCACAGATACGCAGTATTTT CASSEVGGILLRTDTQYF
. TRBJ2-3 TRBV7-7 TRBD1 TGTGCTAGCAGCCTTGGACAGGGGGCAGATACGCAGTATTTT CASSLGQGADTQYF
. TRBJ1-2 TRBV7-3 TRBD1 TGTGCCAGCAGCTTAGGGACAGGGGGAGGCTACACCTTC CASSLGTGGGYTF
. TRBJ2-7 TRBV18 . TGTGCCAGCTCACCTGACTACGAGCAGTACTTC CASSPDYEQYF
. TRBJ2-7 TRBV7-9 TRBD2 TGTGCCAGCAGCCCCTGGGGGGGGACCAAGCAGTACTTC CASSPWGGTKQYF
. TRBJ1-5 TRBV19 . TGTGCCAGTAGAATGGGCGGGCTGGTGGGGCCCCAGCATTTT CASRMGGLVGPQHF
. TRBJ2-2 TRBV19 . TGTGCCAGTAGTATTCAGGGGGGGACAGGATGGAACACCGGGGAGCTGTTTTTT CASSIQGGTGWNTGELFF
few TRBJ2-3 TRBV5-4 . TGTGCCAGCAGCCCTAGCACAGATACGCAGTATTTT CASSPSTDTQYF
. TRBJ2-5 TRBV11-3 . TGTGCCAGCAGCTCCGGGGGCGGGAGAGGCTTGGAGACCCAGTACTTC CASSSGGGRGLETQYF
. TRBJ2-3 TRBV10-3 . TGTGCCATCGGAACAGGATTTACAGATACGCAGTATTTT CAIGTGFTDTQYF
once TRBJ2-2 TRBV4-1 TRBD2 TGCGCCAGCAGCCAAGACAGGGCGGGAGTCACCGGGGAGCTGTTTTTT CASSQDRAGVTGELFF
. TRBJ2-7 TRBV19 . TGTGCCAGTAGTGCGGACCTGGCGGTCGAGCAGTACTTC CASSADLAVEQYF
. TRBJ2-1 TRBV12-2 . TGTGCAAGTCGCTTAGAGGGACAGGGGGCCTACAATGAGCAGTTCTTC CASRLEGQGAYNEQFF